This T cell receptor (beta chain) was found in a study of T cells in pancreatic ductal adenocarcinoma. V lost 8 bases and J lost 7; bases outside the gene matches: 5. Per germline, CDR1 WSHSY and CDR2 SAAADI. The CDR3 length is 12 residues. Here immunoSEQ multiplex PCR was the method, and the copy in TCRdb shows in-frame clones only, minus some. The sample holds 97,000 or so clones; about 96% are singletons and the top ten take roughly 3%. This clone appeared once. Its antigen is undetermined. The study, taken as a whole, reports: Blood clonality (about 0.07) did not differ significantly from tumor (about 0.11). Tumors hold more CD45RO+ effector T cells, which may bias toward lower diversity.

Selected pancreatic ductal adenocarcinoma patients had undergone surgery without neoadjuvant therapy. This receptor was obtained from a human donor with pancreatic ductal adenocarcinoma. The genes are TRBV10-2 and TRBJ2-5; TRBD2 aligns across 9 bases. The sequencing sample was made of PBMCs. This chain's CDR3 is CASGAGGTTQYF. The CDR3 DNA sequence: TGCGCCAGCGGCGCGGGAGGGACGACCCAGTACTTC.